Following are 6 T cell receptor beta chains from one sample sequenced in a study of blood T cell repertoires in COVID-19. The repertoire was sequenced with immunoSEQ multiplex PCR; TCRdb's copy has only in-frame clones and lacks some. This table holds roughly 100,000 clones, approximately 85% found once. The sample taken for sequencing was peripheral blood. These receptors originate from a man aged 45-65 years with acute or convalescent COVID-19.

This clone was counted a single time. The chain is built from TRBV3-1 (or the pseudogene TRBV3-2) and TRBJ1-4, with D uncertain. The CDR3 totals 14 residues. The germline V and J ends were trimmed by 4 bases and 12 bases, with 18 bases remaining between them. Per germline, CDR1 LGHDT and CDR2 YNNKEL (reference sequence). CDR3 loop: CASSPQVNELELFF. CDR3 DNA sequence: TGTGCCAGCAGCCCCCAGGTTAATGAATTGGAACTGTTTTTT.

The V gene is TRBV2, the J gene TRBJ2-1, with 7 positions matching TRBD2. V shed 4 bases, J shed 0 bases, and the junction held 6 bases outside the gene matches. Germline V lookup: CDR1 SNHLY, CDR2 FYNNEI. The CDR3 is 16 residues long. The CDR3 spells CASSVPSGGSYNEQFF. For the CDR3, the DNA is TGTGCCAGCAGTGTCCCTAGCGGTGGCTCCTACAATGAGCAGTTCTTC.

CDR3 residues: CSASPSHEQFF. The CDR3 DNA reads as TGCAGTGCTAGTCCGAGTCATGAGCAGTTCTTC. The chain is built from TRBV20-1 and TRBJ2-1; D remains ambiguous. CDR3 length: 11 residues. V was shortened by 3 bases and J by 8 bases, with 8 bases between the two germline ends. Germline loops: CDR1 DFQATT, CDR2 SNEGSKA (reference sequence).

The chain is built from TRBV24-1 and TRBJ2-7, with 7 bases identical to TRBD2. CDR3 length: 16 residues. V was clipped by 4 bases and J by 4 bases; unmatched bases: 12. Germline-derived CDR1 and CDR2 are KGHDR and SFDVKD. CDR3 in amino acids: CATSDRTRTSLYEQYF. CDR3 sequence (DNA): TGTGCCACCAGTGACCGCACCCGGACTAGTCTTTACGAGCAGTACTTC.

The chain joins TRBV27 to TRBJ2-2; D gene uncertain. The V end was cut by 5 bases, the J end by 3 bases, with 4 bases between. Germline CDR1 reads MNHEY; CDR2 reads SMNVEV (reference sequence). CDR3 size: 12 residues. CDR3 residues: CASSHDTGELFF. For the CDR3, the DNA is TGTGCCAGCAGTCATGACACCGGGGAGCTGTTTTTT.

Written as DNA, the CDR3 is TGTGCCAGCAGCGTAGCCCTGGACACCAATGAAAAACTGTTTTTT. It encodes CASSVALDTNEKLFF. This chain joins TRBV9 and TRBJ1-4, with TRBD1 as a possible D gene (5 bases). Trimming left V 0 bases short and J 5 bases short, with 11 bases between. CDR1 is SGDLS, CDR2 YYNGEE, per germline. The CDR3 has 15 residues. Full variable domain (rest looked up from reference TRBV9 and TRBJ1-4): DSGVTQTPKHLITATGQRVTLRCSPRSGDLSVYWYQQSLDQGLQFLIQYYNGEERAKGNILERFSAQQFPDLHSELNLSSLELGDSALYFCASSVALDTNEKLFFGSGTQLSVL.